Below, 26 T cell receptor beta chains from the same sample are listed, as sequenced in a study of blood T cell repertoires in COVID-19. Clones were sequenced by immunoSEQ multiplex PCR, and TCRdb holds only the in-frame ones, with some missing. The table includes hundreds of thousands of clones, roughly 87% detected once. The sequencing input was peripheral blood. All receptors derive from a man aged 18 to 30 with active or convalescent COVID-19.

V and J are TRBV7-7 and TRBJ1-2; TRBD1 is a possible D gene (5 bases). This CDR3 comprises 16 residues. Trimming took 2 bases from V and 0 from J, leaving 13 bases between them. Germline V gene data show CDR1 as SSHAT and CDR2 as FNYEAQ (reference sequence). The CDR3 loop is CASSLMHQGTNYGYTF. The CDR3 DNA is TGTGCCAGCAGCTTAATGCACCAGGGAACTAACTATGGCTACACCTTC.

The chain combines TRBV5-4 with TRBJ2-7; TRBD1 agrees at 9 bases. V gave up 4 bases and J gave up 5 bases; unmatched junction bases: 7. From germline, CDR1 is SGHNT and CDR2 YYREEE (reference sequence). The CDR3 covers 14 residues. In nucleotides, the CDR3 is TGTGCCAGCAGCGTCCGGGACAGGGCCAACGAGCAGTACTTC. Its translation is CASSVRDRANEQYF.

V is TRBV2 and J is TRBJ1-1; no clear D gene. The CDR3 spans 13 residues. Germline loops: CDR1 SNHLY, CDR2 FYNNEI. V dropped 9 bases and J dropped 3 bases, with 14 bases sitting between them. The CDR3 DNA reads TGTGCCAGGGGCCCCGGGAGGCACACTGAAGCTTTCTTT. It is translated as CARGPGRHTEAFF.

V is TRBV11-2 and J is TRBJ2-5, with a weak D call TRBD2 (5 bases). Trimming cost V 6 bases and J 5 bases, with 13 bases left between them. The germline gives CDR1 SGHAT, CDR2 FQNNGV. The CDR3 spans 13 residues. In DNA, the CDR3 is TGTGCCAGCAGGCGTTCGGGATCGGAGACCCAGTACTTC. Translated, it gives CASRRSGSETQYF.

The genes are TRBV5-1 and TRBJ2-3, with D possibly being TRBD2 (6 bases). Germline CDR1 and CDR2: SGHRS and YFSETQ. Trimming cost V 4 bases and J 3 bases, with 9 bases left between them. The CDR3 is made up of 13 amino acids. The DNA for the CDR3 is TGCGCCAGCAGCGCGGGACTGACAGATACGCAGTATTTT. It is translated as CASSAGLTDTQYF.

This clone appeared a single time. This chain uses TRBV18 with TRBJ2-5; D gene ambiguous. Germline V gene sequence: CDR1 KGHSH, CDR2 LQKENI. V lost 6 bases and J 1 base, leaving 6 bases between the germline ends. The CDR3 consists of 12 residues. The CDR3 region has the DNA TGTGCCAGCTCGCGAACCCAAGAGACCCAGTACTTC. Amino acid sequence: CASSRTQETQYF.

This clone was observed a single time. The chain links TRBV4-2 to TRBJ2-3; a weak D match, TRBD2 (6 bases). V lost 0 bases, J lost 4 bases, and 11 bases lay in between. The CDR3 runs to 15 residues. Germline CDR1 LGHNA, CDR2 YNFKEQ. CDR3 DNA: TGTGCCAGCAGCCAAGATCGGAGGGTCTCAGATACGCAGTATTTT. Protein: CASSQDRRVSDTQYF.

The V and J genes are TRBV7-9 and TRBJ1-3, with D maybe TRBD1 (5 bases). The CDR3 is 15 residues long. The germline V and J ends were trimmed by 5 bases and 3 bases, with 14 bases remaining between them. Looked up from germline, CDR1 is SEHNR and CDR2 is FQNEAQ (reference sequence). CDR3 residues: CASSMAGGGGNTIYF. In DNA form, the CDR3 reads TGTGCCAGCAGCATGGCCGGGGGAGGTGGAAACACCATATATTTT. Full variable domain (remainder filled in from reference TRBV7-9 and TRBJ1-3): DTGVSQNPRHKITKRGQNVTFRCDPISEHNRLYWYRQTLGQGPEFLTYFQNEAQLEKSRLLSDRFSAERPKGSFSTLEIQRTEQGDSAMYLCASSMAGGGGNTIYFGEGSWLTVV.

The chain uses TRBV7-9 and TRBJ1-2; TRBD1 aligns across 9 bases. V dropped 3 bases and J dropped 5; count of bases not matched to a gene: 13. The CDR3 covers 17 residues. The germline CDR1 and CDR2 sequences are SEHNR and FQNEAQ (reference sequence). The CDR3 DNA reads as TGTGCCAGCAGCTTCACACCTTCGACAGGGGGTGCTTATGGCTACACCTTC. It is translated as CASSFTPSTGGAYGYTF.

This chain links TRBV15 with TRBJ1-4; tentative D call: TRBD1 (5 bases). V gave up 2 bases and J gave up 7 bases, with 14 bases separating them. The CDR3 is 15 residues long. CDR1 is LNHNV, CDR2 YYDKDF, per germline (reference sequence). The DNA of the CDR3 is TGTGCCACCAGCAGAAGGTGGCAGGGAAGTGAAAAACTGTTTTTT. It encodes CATSRRWQGSEKLFF.

This rearrangement joins TRBV5-4 to TRBJ2-7; 10 bases match TRBD2. The CDR3 contains 16 residues. Losses at the gene ends were 0 bases for V and 0 bases for J; bases not matched to a gene: 3. CDR1 is SGHNT and CDR2 is YYREEE in the germline V gene (reference sequence). CDR3 nucleotides: TGTGCCAGCAGCTTGGGACTAGCGGGTGGCTCCTACGAGCAGTACTTC. As protein: CASSLGLAGGSYEQYF.

V gene TRBV27 combines with J gene TRBJ1-6; 7 bases map to TRBD1. Per germline, CDR1 MNHEY and CDR2 SMNVEV (reference sequence). The V and J ends lost 5 bases and 4 bases, in that order; junction bases with no gene match: 5. The CDR3 runs 15 residues. The CDR3 is CASSRVDRYNSPLHF. Here the CDR3 DNA reads TGTGCCAGCAGTCGAGTGGACAGGTATAATTCACCCCTCCACTTT.

This clone was seen only once. The V call is TRBV11-2, the J call TRBJ1-6; TRBD1 might be the D (6 bases). Germline assignment: CDR1 SGHAT and CDR2 FQNNGV. The ends were cut back, 1 base at V and 4 bases at J, with 8 bases in the middle. This CDR3 comprises 15 residues. This chain's CDR3 is CASSLGGQYNSPLHF. The CDR3 coding sequence is TGTGCCAGCAGCTTAGGGGGACAATATAATTCACCCCTCCACTTT.

The chain employs TRBV18 and TRBJ1-3; TRBD1 might be the D (5 bases). CDR1 and CDR2 from the germline V gene are KGHSH and LQKENI. The V gene lost 3 bases and the J gene lost 0 bases, with 6 bases spanning the gap. The CDR3 has 14 amino acids. The CDR3 loop reads CASSPDSSGNTIYF. The DNA for the CDR3 is TGTGCCAGCTCACCCGACAGCTCTGGAAACACCATATATTTT.

The chain has TRBV7-2 and TRBJ2-7, with 11 bases aligning to TRBD1. Germline assignment: CDR1 SGHTA and CDR2 FQGNSA. This CDR3 has 15 amino acids. The J segment lost 6 bases and the V segment lost 4 bases, leaving 8 bases of the junction unmatched. CDR3 in DNA: TGTGCCAGCAGCTCAAGGGACAGGGGGTCCCCCGAGCAGTACTTC. It codes for CASSSRDRGSPEQYF.

By frequency in the sample, this clone is medium-sized. The chain has TRBV5-6 and TRBJ1-2, with D possibly matching TRBD1 (5 bases). The CDR3 runs to 14 residues. The V end lost 3 bases, the J end lost 4 bases, and 13 bases lay between the germline ends. CDR1 and CDR2 (germline): SGHDT, YYEEEE. The DNA of the CDR3 is TGTGCCAGCAGCTCACCCAGGGAGGGCTATGGCTACACCTTC. This encodes CASSSPREGYGYTF. The full variable domain, rest sourced from reference TRBV5-6 and TRBJ1-2, is DAGVTQSPTHLIKTRGQQVTLRCSPKSGHDTVSWYQQALGQGPQFIFQYYEEEERQRGNFPDRFSGHQFPNYSSELNVNALLLGDSALYLCASSSPREGYGYTFGSGTRLTVV.

The V call is TRBV11-2, the J call TRBJ1-2; D gene ambiguous. This CDR3 is 13 amino acids long. Germline V gene data show CDR1 as SGHAT and CDR2 as FQNNGV. V was pared by 1 base and J by 8 bases, with 11 bases between. CDR3 in DNA: TGTGCCAGCAGCTTAGGTCGGGGTTACGGCTACACCTTC. Translating it yields CASSLGRGYGYTF.

About this clone: One end of the junction varies from germline; a read error may be responsible. This chain uses TRBV14 with TRBJ2-5, with D perhaps matching TRBD1 (5 bases). Germline V lookup: CDR1 SGHDN, CDR2 FVKESK. The CDR3 extends over 13 amino acids. The CDR3 is CASSLQAGRLVNF. The CDR3 nucleotides are TGTGCCAGCAGCCTCCAGGCAGGGCGGTTAGTAAACTTC.

This chain uses TRBV19 with TRBJ2-3, with a possible D match to TRBD2 (5 bases). Per germline, CDR1 LNHDA and CDR2 SQIVND (reference sequence). This CDR3 has 15 amino acids. Trimming took 0 bases from V and 2 from J, leaving 9 bases between them. The CDR3 region is CASSIEGSFTDTQYF. As DNA, the CDR3 is TGTGCCAGTAGTATAGAGGGGAGCTTCACAGATACGCAGTATTTT.

This clone has just one count. This chain links TRBV9 with TRBJ2-2; D perhaps matches TRBD2 (6 bases). The germline V gene has CDR1 SGDLS and CDR2 YYNGEE. V dropped 1 base and J dropped 3 bases, with 13 bases sitting between them. CDR3 size: 16 residues. The CDR3 DNA is TGTGCCAGCAGCGTATTAAGTAGCGGTTACACCGGGGAGCTGTTTTTT. Protein: CASSVLSSGYTGELFF.

The chain carries TRBV6-6 and TRBJ2-7, with 9 positions matching TRBD1. Germline CDR1 is MNHNY and CDR2 is SVGAGI (reference sequence). The CDR3 spans 16 residues. Losses at the gene ends were 0 bases for V and 2 bases for J; bases not matched to a gene: 5. CDR3 in DNA: TGTGCCAGCAGTTACTCTCTTAGGACAGGGGCCTACGAGCAGTACTTC. Its translation is CASSYSLRTGAYEQYF.

V usage is TRBV3-1 (or the pseudogene TRBV3-2) and J usage is TRBJ2-3; 7 positions match TRBD1. With 7 bases clipped from V and 2 bases from J, the junction kept 9 bases outside the gene matches. This CDR3 spans 15 amino acids. Germline CDR1 is LGHDT and CDR2 is YNNKEL (reference sequence). Written as DNA, the CDR3 is TGTGCCAGCATCCGAACGGGACAGAACACAGATACGCAGTATTTT. Translation: CASIRTGQNTDTQYF.

The chain employs TRBV6-5 and TRBJ2-7; 10 nucleotides agree with TRBD1. Unmatched junction bases numbered 9, after V lost 6 bases and J lost 4 bases. CDR1 MNHEY and CDR2 SVGAGI come from the germline V gene. The CDR3 length is 15 residues. Here the CDR3 DNA reads TGTGCCAGCAGCCCCACCCGGGACAGGGGATACGAGCAGTACTTC. Translated, it gives CASSPTRDRGYEQYF.

This clone has just a few counts. The rearrangement uses TRBV7-9 and TRBJ2-1, with TRBD1 as a possible D gene (7 bases). Germline CDR1 and CDR2: SEHNR and FQNEAQ (reference sequence). V dropped 2 bases and J dropped 7 bases, with 15 bases sitting between them. The CDR3 length is 15 residues. The CDR3 protein is CASSLSRTGGNEQFF. The CDR3 DNA reads TGTGCCAGCAGCTTAAGTCGGACAGGAGGGAATGAGCAGTTCTTC.

The V call is TRBV2, the J call TRBJ1-6; 7 bases align to TRBD1. The CDR3 spans 15 residues. CDR1 and CDR2 from the germline V gene are SNHLY and FYNNEI. V dropped 4 bases and J dropped 7; count of bases not matched to a gene: 7. The CDR3 region has the DNA TGTGCCAGCAGTGCGGAGGGACAGACAAATTCACCCCTCCACTTT. This encodes CASSAEGQTNSPLHF. Combining the CDR3 with reference TRBV2 and TRBJ1-6 gives the whole variable domain EPEVTQTPSHQVTQMGQEVILRCVPISNHLYFYWYRQILGQKVEFLVSFYNNEISEKSEIFDDQFSVERPDGSNFTLKIRSTKLEDSAMYFCASSAEGQTNSPLHFGNGTRLTVT.

The V gene is TRBV10-3, the J gene TRBJ1-2; tentatively, D is TRBD1 (5 bases). The CDR3 is 14 amino acids. V was trimmed by 3 bases and J by 6 bases, leaving 14 bases between them. Germline V gene sequence: CDR1 ENHRY, CDR2 SYGVKD. The CDR3 is CAISDPGKENGYTF. CDR3 DNA sequence: TGTGCCATCAGTGACCCAGGGAAGGAAAATGGCTACACCTTC.